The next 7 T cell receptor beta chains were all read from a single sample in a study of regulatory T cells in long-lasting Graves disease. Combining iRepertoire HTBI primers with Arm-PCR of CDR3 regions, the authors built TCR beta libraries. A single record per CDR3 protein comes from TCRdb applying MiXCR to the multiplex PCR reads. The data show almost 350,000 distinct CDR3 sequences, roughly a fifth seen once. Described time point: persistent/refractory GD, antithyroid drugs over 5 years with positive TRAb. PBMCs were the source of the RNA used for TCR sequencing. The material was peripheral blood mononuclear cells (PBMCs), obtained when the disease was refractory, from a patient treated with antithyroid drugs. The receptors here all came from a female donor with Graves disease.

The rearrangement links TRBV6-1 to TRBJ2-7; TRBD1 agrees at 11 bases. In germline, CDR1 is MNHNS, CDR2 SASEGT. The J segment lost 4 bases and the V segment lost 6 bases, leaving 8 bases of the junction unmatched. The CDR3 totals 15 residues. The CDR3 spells CASSLSGTGGYEQYF. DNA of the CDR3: TGTGCCAGCAGCCTGTCCGGGACAGGGGGATACGAGCAGTACTTC.

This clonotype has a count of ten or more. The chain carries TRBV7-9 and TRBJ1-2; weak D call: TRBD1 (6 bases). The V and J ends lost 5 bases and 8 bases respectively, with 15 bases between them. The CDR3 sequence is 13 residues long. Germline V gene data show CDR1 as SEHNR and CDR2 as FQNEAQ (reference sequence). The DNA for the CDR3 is TGTGCCAGCAGCCCAGCGGGGGCAGGGGGCTACACCTTC. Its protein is CASSPAGAGGYTF.

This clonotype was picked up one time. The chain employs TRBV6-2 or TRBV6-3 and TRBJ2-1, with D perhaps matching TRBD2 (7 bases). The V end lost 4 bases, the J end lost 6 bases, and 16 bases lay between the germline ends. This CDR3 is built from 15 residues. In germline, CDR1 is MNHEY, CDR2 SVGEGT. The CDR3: CASSFNEGGFNEQFF. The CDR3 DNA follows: TGTGCCAGCAGTTTCAACGAGGGGGGGTTCAATGAGCAGTTCTTC.

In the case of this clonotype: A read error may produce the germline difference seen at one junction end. The CDR3 loop reads CASSMWTSESTDTQYF. CDR3 DNA: TGTGCCAGCAGCATGTGGACTAGCGAGAGCACGGATACGCAGTATTTT. The chain has TRBV7-9 and TRBJ2-3, with 9 bases fitting TRBD2. The CDR3 loop spans 16 amino acids. Germline CDR1 and CDR2: SEHNR and FQNEAQ (reference sequence). Full variable domain (rest looked up from reference TRBV7-9 and TRBJ2-3): DTGVSQNPRHKITKRGQNVTFRCDPISEHNRLYWYRQTLGQGPEFLTYFQNEAQLEKSRLLSDRFSAERPKGSFSTLEIQRTEQGDSAMYLCASSMWTSESTDTQYFGPGTRLTVL.

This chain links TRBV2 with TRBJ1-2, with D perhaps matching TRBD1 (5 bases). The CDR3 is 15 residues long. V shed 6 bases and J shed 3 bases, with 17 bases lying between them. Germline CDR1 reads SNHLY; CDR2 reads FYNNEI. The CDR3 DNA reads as TGTGCCAGCAGGAGGGACTCAACCCTGGACTATGGCTACACCTTC. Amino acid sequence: CASRRDSTLDYGYTF.

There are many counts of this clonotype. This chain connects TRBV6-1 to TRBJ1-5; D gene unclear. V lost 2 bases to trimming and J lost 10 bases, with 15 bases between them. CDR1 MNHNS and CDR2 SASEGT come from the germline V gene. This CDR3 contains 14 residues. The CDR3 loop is CASSEMGLQSPQHF. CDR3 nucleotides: TGTGCCAGCAGTGAAATGGGCTTACAATCTCCCCAGCATTTT.

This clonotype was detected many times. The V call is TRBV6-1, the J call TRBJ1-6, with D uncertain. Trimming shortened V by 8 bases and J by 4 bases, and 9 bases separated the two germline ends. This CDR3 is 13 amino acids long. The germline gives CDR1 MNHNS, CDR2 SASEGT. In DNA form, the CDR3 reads TGTGCCAGCCGGGCGGATTATAATTCACCCCTCCACTTT. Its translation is CASRADYNSPLHF.